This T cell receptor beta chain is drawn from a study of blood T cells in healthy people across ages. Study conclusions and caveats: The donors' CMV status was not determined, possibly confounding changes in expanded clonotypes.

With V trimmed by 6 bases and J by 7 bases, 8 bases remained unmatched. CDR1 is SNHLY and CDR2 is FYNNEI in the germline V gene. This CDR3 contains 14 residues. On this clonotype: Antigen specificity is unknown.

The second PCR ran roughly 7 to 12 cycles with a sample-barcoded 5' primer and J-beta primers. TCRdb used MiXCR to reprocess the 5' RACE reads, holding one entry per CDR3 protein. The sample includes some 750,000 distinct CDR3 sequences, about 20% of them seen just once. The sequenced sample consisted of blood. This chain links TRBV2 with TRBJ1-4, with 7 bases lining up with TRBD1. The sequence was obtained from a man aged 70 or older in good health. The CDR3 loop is CASSRHGQVEKLFF. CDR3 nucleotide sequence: TGTGCCAGCAGCCGCCACGGACAGGTTGAAAAACTGTTTTTT. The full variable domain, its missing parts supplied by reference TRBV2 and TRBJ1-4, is EPEVTQTPSHQVTQMGQEVILRCVPISNHLYFYWYRQILGQKVEFLVSFYNNEISEKSEIFDDQFSVERPDGSNFTLKIRSTKLEDSAMYFCASSRHGQVEKLFFGSGTQLSVL.